Below are 27 T cell receptor beta chains sequenced from a single sample in a study of CD8 T cells in Susac syndrome. An amount of RNA that ranged from roughly 0.5 to 1 ug was reverse transcribed with random hexamers. TCRdb called the immunoSEQ multiplex PCR reads again in MiXCR, with one record for every CDR3 protein. Of 160,000 or so distinct CDR3 sequences in the sample, around 94% are singletons; the top ten hold about 0.094%. The sequencing input was CD4+ T cells from PBMCs. The source of these receptors is a human donor with multiple sclerosis.

The J gene is TRBJ2-2, the V gene TRBV3-1, with TRBD1 matching over 10 bases. CDR3 size: 16 residues. V lost 5 bases to trimming and J lost 4 bases; unmatched junction nucleotides: 7. Germline CDR1 is LGHDT and CDR2 is YNNKEL (reference sequence). CDR3 residues: CASSSYRDRGTGELFF. The CDR3 region has the DNA TGTGCCAGCAGCTCGTACCGGGACAGGGGCACCGGGGAGCTGTTTTTT.

The chain links TRBV6-5 to TRBJ1-1; D possibly corresponds to TRBD1 (5 bases). V gave up 2 bases and J gave up 1 base, with 8 bases separating them. The CDR3 has 14 residues. Germline CDR1 MNHEY, CDR2 SVGAGI. The CDR3 nucleotides are TGTGCCAGCAGTTACCAGGGCTGGAACACTGAAGCTTTCTTT. Translated, it gives CASSYQGWNTEAFF.

V gene TRBV20-1 combines with J gene TRBJ2-2; a possible D gene is TRBD2 (5 bases). V was pared by 3 bases and J by 4 bases, with 9 bases between. The germline CDR1 and CDR2 sequences are DFQATT and SNEGSKA (reference sequence). The CDR3 has 13 residues. Here the CDR3 DNA reads TGCAGTGCTAGCGTGGGAGTCACCGGGGAGCTGTTTTTT. Translating it yields CSASVGVTGELFF.

V usage is TRBV10-3 and J usage is TRBJ2-1; D may match TRBD1 or TRBD2 (7 bases each). Germline V gene data show CDR1 as ENHRY and CDR2 as SYGVKD. V was trimmed by 4 bases and J by 12 bases, leaving 25 bases between them. The CDR3 has 16 residues. The CDR3 coding sequence is TGTGCCATCAGTGGAGGGGCTAGCGGTGCGGCAGGGGGGCAGTTCTTC. Translated, it gives CAISGGASGAAGGQFF.

The chain links TRBV7-9 to TRBJ2-7; D gene ambiguous. CDR3 length: 14 residues. V was trimmed by 5 bases and J by 3 bases, leaving 14 bases between them. The germline V gene has CDR1 SEHNR and CDR2 FQNEAQ (reference sequence). The CDR3, as DNA: TGTGCCAGCAGCCTCGGCAGGAATTTCTACGAGCAGTACTTC. Translating it yields CASSLGRNFYEQYF.

The V call is TRBV2, the J call TRBJ2-5, with 8 bases fitting TRBD2. V was pared by 6 bases and J by 5 bases, with 2 bases of the junction left unmatched. This CDR3 spans 12 amino acids. CDR1 is SNHLY and CDR2 is FYNNEI in the germline V gene. CDR3 bases: TGTGCCAGCAGCGGGGGGGCGGAGACCCAGTACTTC. Translated, it gives CASSGGAETQYF.

This rearrangement joins TRBV6-2 or TRBV6-3 to TRBJ2-3; the match to TRBD2 covers 7 bases. V lost 11 bases to trimming and J lost 6 bases; unmatched junction nucleotides: 8. Germline V gene sequence: CDR1 MNHEY, CDR2 SVGEGT. This CDR3 is built from 12 residues. The CDR3 DNA follows: TGTGCCCACGGGGGGTATGGCGATACGCAGTATTTT. Its protein is CAHGGYGDTQYF.

The gene calls are TRBV18 and TRBJ2-5; weak D call: TRBD2 (5 bases). The CDR3 covers 13 residues. V was clipped by 7 bases and J by 3 bases, with 12 bases between them. Germline-derived CDR1 and CDR2 are KGHSH and LQKENI. For the CDR3, the DNA is TGTGCCAGCTTGTCGGGGTTAGAAGAGACCCAGTACTTC. It is translated as CASLSGLEETQYF.

The chain has TRBV4-1 and TRBJ1-5; D is unclear. The CDR3 covers 14 residues. Trimming pared 4 bases from V and 2 bases from J, leaving 9 bases between. CDR1 MGHRA and CDR2 YSYEKL come from the germline V gene. The CDR3 DNA reads as TGCGCCAGCAGCCGATTATGGGGCAATCAGCCCCAGCATTTT. Translation gives CASSRLWGNQPQHF.

The V and J genes are TRBV5-1 and TRBJ2-7, with 8 positions matching TRBD2. Germline V gives CDR1 SGHRS, CDR2 YFSETQ. The CDR3 is made up of 14 amino acids. Trimming took 3 bases from V and 4 from J; bases not matched to a gene: 6. CDR3 protein: CASSWGTSSYEQYF. The DNA of the CDR3 is TGCGCCAGCAGCTGGGGGACTAGTTCATACGAGCAGTACTTC.

The CDR3 spells CASGQNQPQHF. The DNA of the CDR3 is TGTGCTAGTGGGCAAAATCAGCCCCAGCATTTT. This chain connects TRBV12-5 to TRBJ1-5; D unresolved. CDR1 LGHNT and CDR2 FRNRAP come from the germline V gene. This CDR3 is built from 11 residues. Trimming took 6 bases from V and 4 from J, leaving 4 bases between them.

The rearrangement joins TRBV29-1 to TRBJ2-1; D is unresolved. The V end was cut by 7 bases, the J end by 8 bases, with 12 bases between. The CDR3 sequence is 11 residues long. Germline V gives CDR1 SQVTM, CDR2 ANQGSEA. This CDR3 reads CSANQRDEQFF. The DNA for the CDR3 is TGCAGCGCCAACCAACGGGATGAGCAGTTCTTC.

V is TRBV7-2 and J is TRBJ2-3; 7 positions match TRBD2. The V and J ends lost 2 bases and 5 bases, in that order; junction bases with no gene match: 7. The germline gives CDR1 SGHTA, CDR2 FQGNSA. CDR3 length equals 15 residues. CDR3 sequence (DNA): TGTGCCAGCAGCTTATGGGAGGGGCTTGGAGATACGCAGTATTTT. Translating it yields CASSLWEGLGDTQYF.

Points on this clonotype: The junction and the germline gene differ at one end; a read error may be behind it. V and J are TRBV12-3 or TRBV12-4 and TRBJ2-1, with 9 bases lining up with TRBD2. There are 12 residues in the CDR3. The CDR3 loop reads CASSSSGLASLF. As DNA, the CDR3 is TGTGCCAGCAGTTCCTCGGGACTAGCTTCCCTCTTC.

The chain combines TRBV10-3 with TRBJ2-1; the D gene is possibly TRBD2 (5 bases). The germline V and J ends were trimmed by 4 bases and 2 bases, with 15 bases remaining between them. The germline V gene has CDR1 ENHRY and CDR2 SYGVKD. The CDR3 is 16 amino acids. This CDR3 is CAISVSGNAPYNEQFF. CDR3 coding DNA: TGTGCCATCAGTGTCTCGGGAAACGCGCCCTACAATGAGCAGTTCTTC.

V is TRBV12-5 and J is TRBJ2-2; TRBD2 matches 10 bases. This CDR3 spans 15 amino acids. After removal of 9 bases from V and 7 bases from J, the junction contained 11 bases not matched to a gene. From germline, CDR1 is LGHNT and CDR2 FRNRAP. CDR3 DNA sequence: TGTGCTAGCGGTGGAGGGAGCGGGAGGGTCGGGGAGCTGTTTTTT. This translates into CASGGGSGRVGELFF.

The rearrangement joins TRBV6-2 or TRBV6-3 to TRBJ2-3, with D possibly being TRBD1 or TRBD2 (5 bases each). Germline V lookup: CDR1 MNHEY, CDR2 SVGEGT. CDR3 size: 12 residues. V lost 2 bases and J 15 bases, leaving 15 bases between the germline ends. The CDR3 coding sequence is TGTGCCAGCAGTTACCCCCCCGGGACGCGCTATTTT. Residues: CASSYPPGTRYF.

The chain links TRBV29-1 to TRBJ1-1; unclear D gene. Deletions cut 3 bases from V and 4 bases from J, with 9 bases between. Germline CDR1 and CDR2: SQVTM and ANQGSEA. This CDR3 contains 12 residues. The CDR3 bases are TGCAGCGTTGACAAGGAGGCCACTGAAGCTTTCTTT. It codes for CSVDKEATEAFF.

The genes are TRBV18 and TRBJ1-1; D is undetermined. This CDR3 has 15 amino acids. V lost 4 bases and J 1 base, leaving 13 bases between the germline ends. Germline values: CDR1 KGHSH, CDR2 LQKENI. CDR3 sequence (DNA): TGTGCCAGCTCACTTTCGAATCATGGGAACACTGAAGCTTTCTTT. As protein: CASSLSNHGNTEAFF.

This chain connects TRBV2 to TRBJ1-5; no reliable D call. V gave up 5 bases and J gave up 1 base, with 9 bases separating them. The CDR3 consists of 14 residues. Germline CDR1 is SNHLY and CDR2 is FYNNEI. CDR3 sequence: CASSITWSNQPQHF. The CDR3, as DNA: TGTGCCAGCAGTATAACTTGGAGCAATCAGCCCCAGCATTTT.

The rearrangement links TRBV24-1 to TRBJ1-2; no reliable D call. The CDR3 loop spans 14 amino acids. Germline V lookup: CDR1 KGHDR, CDR2 SFDVKD. V was trimmed by 4 bases and J by 0 bases, leaving 8 bases between them. The CDR3 reads CATSESEANYGYTF. CDR3 nucleotide sequence: TGTGCCACCAGTGAAAGCGAAGCTAACTATGGCTACACCTTC.

The J gene is TRBJ1-2, the V gene TRBV5-4, with D possibly being TRBD1 (5 bases). CDR3 length: 19 amino acids. Germline V gives CDR1 SGHNT, CDR2 YYREEE (reference sequence). Trimming took 0 bases from V and 6 from J, leaving 27 bases between them. This chain's CDR3 is CASSLVQHSEIFGTNGYTF. Written as DNA, the CDR3 is TGTGCCAGCAGCTTGGTACAACACAGCGAGATTTTTGGGACGAATGGCTACACCTTC.

The V and J genes are TRBV6-5 and TRBJ2-5; weak D call: TRBD1 (6 bases). V was clipped by 2 bases and J by 2 bases, with 9 bases between them. Germline V gene lookup returns CDR1 MNHEY and CDR2 SVGAGI. CDR3 length: 14 residues. CDR3 bases: TGTGCCAGCAGTTACGGACAGCTTCAAGAGACCCAGTACTTC. Protein: CASSYGQLQETQYF.

This clonotype appeared a single time. V is TRBV6-2 or TRBV6-3 and J is TRBJ2-3; no reliable D call. Germline assignment: CDR1 MNHEY and CDR2 SVGEGT. Trimming removed 6 bases at V and 6 bases at J, with 4 bases between. The CDR3 sequence is 10 residues long. The CDR3 DNA follows: TGTGCCAGCAGAGGGGATACGCAGTATTTT. Its translation: CASRGDTQYF.

V and J are TRBV27 and TRBJ1-2, with TRBD1 matching 9 bases. This CDR3 has 16 amino acids. Unmatched junction bases numbered 8, after V lost 5 bases and J lost 1 base. Germline V gene lookup returns CDR1 MNHEY and CDR2 SMNVEV (reference sequence). In DNA form, the CDR3 reads TGTGCCAGCAGTCCCCAATGGGACAGGGATAACTATGGCTACACCTTC. It is translated as CASSPQWDRDNYGYTF.

In DNA form, the CDR3 reads TGTGCCAGCTCACCAAGACAGGGGTATGGCTACACCTTC. It translates to CASSPRQGYGYTF. The chain carries TRBV18 and TRBJ1-2, with 8 bases aligning to TRBD1. There are 13 residues in the CDR3. CDR1 is KGHSH, CDR2 LQKENI, per germline. Trimming cost V 2 bases and J 5 bases; bases outside gene matches: 1.

The chain employs TRBV20-1 and TRBJ2-3, with D hard to call. Looked up from germline, CDR1 is DFQATT and CDR2 is SNEGSKA (reference sequence). Trimming removed 3 bases at V and 4 bases at J, with 14 bases between. There are 14 residues in the CDR3. CDR3 DNA: TGCAGTGCTAGTGACCCTCTAGTGCCAGATACGCAGTATTTT. Its protein product is CSASDPLVPDTQYF.